These 11 T cell receptor beta chains came from one sample sequenced in a study of cytomegalovirus exposure and HLA in healthy donors. A multiplex PCR was run with 60 Vbeta primers and 13 Jbeta primers. Sequencing was performed with immunoSEQ multiplex PCR; in TCRdb, only in-frame clones are kept and a portion is missing. The table records some 120,000 clones, roughly 73% of them present only once. The sample comprised PBMCs. These receptors were taken from a man in his sixties in good health and CMV-seropositive.

This clone was detected a few times. The chain has TRBV5-1 and TRBJ1-1, with 9 bases matching TRBD1. The CDR3 loop spans 14 amino acids. Germline V CDR1 and CDR2: SGHRS, YFSETQ. Germline trimming cut 0 bases from V and 5 bases from J; bases unmatched to any gene: 2. CDR3 loop: CASSLDRGLTEAFF. CDR3 coding DNA: TGCGCCAGCAGCTTGGACAGGGGGCTTACTGAAGCTTTCTTT.

This sequence joins TRBV6-5 and TRBJ1-1; D remains ambiguous. The CDR3 is made up of 14 amino acids. Germline-derived CDR1 and CDR2 are MNHEY and SVGAGI. Trimming shortened V by 1 base and J by 0 bases, and 6 bases separated the two germline ends. The CDR3 DNA reads TGTGCCAGCAGTTACTTTTCGGTGAACACTGAAGCTTTCTTT. Encoded protein: CASSYFSVNTEAFF.

This clone was counted between two and nine times. This chain uses TRBV11-2 with TRBJ1-6; the match to TRBD1 covers 9 bases. The CDR3 spans 14 residues. The germline gives CDR1 SGHAT, CDR2 FQNNGV. V lost 4 bases to trimming and J lost 13 bases; unmatched junction nucleotides: 8. For the CDR3, the DNA is TGTGCCAGCAGCTCACAGGGGGCGCAGGGCCCCCTCCACTTT. Its protein product is CASSSQGAQGPLHF. The full variable domain, completed using reference TRBV11-2 and TRBJ1-6, is EAGVAQSPRYKIIEKRQSVAFWCNPISGHATLYWYQQILGQGPKLLIQFQNNGVVDDSQLPKDRFSAERLKGVDSTLKIQPAKLEDSAVYLCASSSQGAQGPLHFGNGTRLTVT.

This chain connects TRBV27 to TRBJ2-5; possible D gene TRBD2, 6 bases. The germline V and J ends were trimmed by 1 base and 2 bases, with 8 bases remaining between them. In germline, CDR1 is MNHEY, CDR2 SMNVEV (reference sequence). The CDR3 is 14 amino acids. CDR3 coding DNA: TGTGCCAGCAGTTTATGGGGGGATCAAGAGACCCAGTACTTC. This codes for CASSLWGDQETQYF.

The genes are TRBV6-6 and TRBJ1-1; D is perhaps TRBD1 (5 bases). The CDR3 has 14 residues. Trimming removed 0 bases at V and 4 bases at J, with 9 bases between. Germline V gene sequence: CDR1 MNHNY, CDR2 SVGAGI (reference sequence). The chain's CDR3 is CASSYSSGGTEAFF. The CDR3 region has the DNA TGTGCCAGCAGTTACTCGTCGGGGGGCACTGAAGCTTTCTTT.

The chain combines TRBV6-1 with TRBJ1-5, with 7 bases fitting TRBD1. The CDR3 is 12 amino acids. J gave up 11 bases and V 5 bases, and 6 bases lay outside the gene matches. The V gene's germline CDR1 is MNHNS and CDR2 SASEGT. CDR3 nucleotide sequence: TGTGCCAGCAGTCAACAGGGGATGGCCCAGCATTTT. It encodes CASSQQGMAQHF.

In DNA, the CDR3 is TGCGCCAGCAGGCTAGACCAAGAGACCCAGTACTTC. Protein: CASRLDQETQYF. The chain employs TRBV5-1 and TRBJ2-5; D gene uncertain. Germline V lookup: CDR1 SGHRS, CDR2 YFSETQ. V was clipped by 5 bases and J by 0 bases, with 5 bases between them. This CDR3 is 12 amino acids long.

This chain connects TRBV2 to TRBJ2-5; TRBD2 matches 14 bases. Germline V gives CDR1 SNHLY, CDR2 FYNNEI. V lost 6 bases to trimming and J lost 5 bases; unmatched junction nucleotides: 11. The CDR3 is 17 residues long. Written as DNA, the CDR3 is TGTGCCAGCAGCTGGACTAGCGGGGGGCGAGCGGGGGAGACCCAGTACTTC. Its protein product is CASSWTSGGRAGETQYF. Filled out from reference TRBV2 and TRBJ2-5, the complete variable domain reads EPEVTQTPSHQVTQMGQEVILRCVPISNHLYFYWYRQILGQKVEFLVSFYNNEISEKSEIFDDQFSVERPDGSNFTLKIRSTKLEDSAMYFCASSWTSGGRAGETQYFGPGTRLLVL.

CDR3 residues: CASSPHQETQYF. The CDR3 DNA sequence: TGTGCCAGCAGTCCTCACCAAGAGACCCAGTACTTC. This rearrangement joins TRBV6-6 to TRBJ2-5; the D is unclear. The CDR3 covers 12 residues. In germline, CDR1 is MNHNY, CDR2 SVGAGI (reference sequence). V lost 5 bases and J lost 0, with 4 bases in between.

The chain couples TRBV20-1 to TRBJ2-5; D might be TRBD1 (5 bases). Trimming removed 3 bases at V and 7 bases at J, with 9 bases between. The germline CDR1 and CDR2 sequences are DFQATT and SNEGSKA (reference sequence). The CDR3 has 11 residues. The CDR3 is CSARGPGTQYF. CDR3 DNA: TGCAGTGCTAGGGGGCCTGGGACCCAGTACTTC.

This clone was counted only a few times. In DNA, the CDR3 is TGCGCCAGCAGCCAAGGGGACATTGAGAATTCACCCCTCCACTTT. Translated: CASSQGDIENSPLHF. This sequence joins TRBV4-1 and TRBJ1-6, with D tentatively TRBD1 (6 bases). Germline lookup yields CDR1 MGHRA and CDR2 YSYEKL. Trimming left V 1 base short and J 7 bases short, with 11 bases between. The CDR3 is 15 amino acids.